The 27 T cell receptor beta chains below come from one sample, sequenced in a study of vaccination effects on CD4 cells after COVID-19. Antigen-specific CD4+ T cells were expanded with viral peptide pools in the ViraFEST assay before sequencing. A 10-day culture period preceded the isolation of CD4+ T cells. All participants had two doses of either the BNT162b2 or mRNA-1273 vaccine. These receptors' antigens are unknown. Data came from immunoSEQ multiplex PCR; TCRdb stores just in-frame clones and leaves some out. The repertoire holds about 72,000 clones, with about 80% as singletons. The source was CD4+ T cells from PBMCs cultured with HCoV-229E spike peptides, collected after COVID-19 vaccination. Receptors were obtained from a human donor who received a COVID-19 vaccine.

This chain links TRBV4-1 with TRBJ2-7, with TRBD2 identical over 7 bases. V dropped 5 bases and J dropped 7; count of bases not matched to a gene: 17. The V gene's germline CDR1 is MGHRA and CDR2 YSYEKL. The CDR3 consists of 16 residues. Written as DNA, the CDR3 is TGCGCCAGCAGCTATGACTCCCGTCTACTAGCGAGGGAGCAGTACGTC. It translates to CASSYDSRLLAREQYV.

The chain employs TRBV5-1 and TRBJ1-6, with 8 positions matching TRBD1. The CDR3 extends over 17 amino acids. After removal of 4 bases from V and 7 bases from J, the junction contained 13 bases not matched to a gene. Germline assignment: CDR1 SGHRS and CDR2 YFSETQ. The CDR3 DNA reads as TGCGCCAGCAGCCCGATCGGACAGGGCTCGTTGAATTCACCCCTCCACTTT. Translation: CASSPIGQGSLNSPLHF. Supplemented by reference TRBV5-1 and TRBJ1-6, the full variable domain reads KAGVTQTPRYLIKTRGQQVTLSCSPISGHRSVSWYQQTPGQGLQFLFEYFSETQRNKGNFPGRFSGRQFSNSRSEMNVSTLELGDSALYLCASSPIGQGSLNSPLHFGNGTRLTVT.

This rearrangement joins TRBV7-3 to TRBJ2-1, with a tentative D call TRBD1 (6 bases). Germline CDR1 reads SGHTA; CDR2 reads FQGTGA. This CDR3 comprises 16 residues. Trimming stripped 3 bases from V and 4 bases from J, with 16 bases between. CDR3 bases: TGTGCCAGCAGCTTCGACAGGTCCTCCCTATACAATGAGCAGTTCTTC. Protein: CASSFDRSSLYNEQFF.

This chain uses TRBV3-1 (or the pseudogene TRBV3-2) with TRBJ1-1, with D hard to call. CDR3 length: 13 residues. Between the trimmed V and J ends, which lost 5 bases and 0 bases, there was a span of 7 bases. Germline CDR1 and CDR2: LGHDT and YNNKEL (reference sequence). CDR3 loop: CASSADLNTEAFF. In nucleotides, the CDR3 is TGTGCCAGCAGCGCAGACTTGAACACTGAAGCTTTCTTT.

The chain carries TRBV7-2 and TRBJ2-5; D is ambiguous. CDR3 length equals 15 residues. Germline CDR1 SGHTA, CDR2 FQGNSA. V was trimmed by 0 bases and J by 3 bases, leaving 11 bases between them. The chain's CDR3 is CASSLAGLSKETQYF. Written as DNA, the CDR3 is TGTGCCAGCAGCTTAGCAGGGTTATCAAAAGAGACCCAGTACTTC.

The count of this clone is one. The rearrangement uses TRBV3-1 (or the pseudogene TRBV3-2) and TRBJ2-5; no clear D gene. Germline V CDR1 and CDR2: LGHDT, YNNKEL (reference sequence). This CDR3 contains 15 residues. V was clipped by 3 bases and J by 4 bases, with 15 bases between them. The CDR3 DNA is TGTGCCAGCAGCCACTCGTCAGGTACGAGAGAGACCCAGTACTTC. Its protein is CASSHSSGTRETQYF.

The chain carries TRBV2 and TRBJ1-1; 9 positions match TRBD1. J lost 4 bases, V lost 7 bases, and 7 bases had no gene match. CDR3 length: 14 amino acids. Germline CDR1 and CDR2: SNHLY and FYNNEI. CDR3 sequence reads: CASTVQGASTEAFF. The CDR3 DNA reads TGTGCCAGCACCGTACAGGGGGCGAGCACTGAAGCTTTCTTT.

The J gene is TRBJ1-5, the V gene TRBV6-5; D may be TRBD1 (6 bases). Per germline, CDR1 MNHEY and CDR2 SVGAGI. The CDR3 has 13 residues. V lost 6 bases and J 6 bases, leaving 12 bases between the germline ends. The CDR3 loop reads CASRSQGSQPQHF. The CDR3 DNA is TGTGCCAGCAGATCACAGGGCAGTCAGCCCCAGCATTTT.

This clone was observed once. The chain carries TRBV29-1 and TRBJ1-2; 7 nucleotides match TRBD1. The germline CDR1 and CDR2 sequences are SQVTM and ANQGSEA. V shed 4 bases and J 4 bases; nucleotides not matched to a gene: 12. The CDR3 length is 15 residues. The CDR3 DNA sequence: TGCAGCGTTGTTGATCCCGACAGGGCCCGCTATGGCTACACCTTC. This sequence encodes CSVVDPDRARYGYTF.

In its sample, this clone was seen once. The V gene is TRBV6-2 or TRBV6-3, the J gene TRBJ1-2; D perhaps matches TRBD1 (5 bases). V lost 4 bases, J lost 8 bases, and 17 bases lay in between. This CDR3 spans 14 amino acids. Germline V gives CDR1 MNHEY, CDR2 SVGEGT. The CDR3 loop reads CASSSYAGTGGYTF. CDR3 DNA: TGTGCCAGCAGTTCCTACGCAGGAACAGGCGGCTACACCTTC.

CDR3 DNA: TGTGCCAGCAGTCTTGGGGACAGGGGGAACACTGAAGCTTTCTTT. This encodes CASSLGDRGNTEAFF. The chain employs TRBV6-1 and TRBJ1-1; 10 positions agree with TRBD1. The CDR3 spans 15 residues. The germline gives CDR1 MNHNS, CDR2 SASEGT. The junction had 4 bases not matched to a gene; V was cut back by 5 bases and J by 1 base.

The chain links TRBV4-2 to TRBJ2-4; D is possibly TRBD1 (6 bases). The germline V and J ends were trimmed by 2 bases and 10 bases, with 15 bases remaining between them. Looked up from germline, CDR1 is LGHNA and CDR2 is YNFKEQ. The CDR3 is 14 residues long. The CDR3 region has the DNA TGTGCCAGCAGCCAATCAGACTCCCAGGGGATTCAGTACTTC. This gives the protein CASSQSDSQGIQYF.

This clone was recorded only once. This chain links TRBV2 with TRBJ2-1; 10 positions match TRBD2. Germline V lookup: CDR1 SNHLY, CDR2 FYNNEI. CDR3 length equals 15 residues. The ends lost 6 bases at V and 8 bases at J; junction bases unmatched: 10. CDR3 coding DNA: TGTGCCAGCAGCTACCTAGCGGGGGTTGGCGATGAGCAGTTCTTC. Translated: CASSYLAGVGDEQFF.

The CDR3 loop is CASRTTKNTEAFF. DNA of the CDR3: TGTGCCAGCAGAACGACGAAGAACACTGAAGCTTTCTTT. This chain links TRBV6-5 with TRBJ1-1; D is unclear. The CDR3 consists of 13 residues. V dropped 6 bases and J dropped 1 base, with 9 bases sitting between them. Looked up from germline, CDR1 is MNHEY and CDR2 is SVGAGI.

Only a few counts were recorded for this clone. The chain joins TRBV5-1 to TRBJ2-2; tentatively, D is TRBD1 (5 bases). Germline V lookup: CDR1 SGHRS, CDR2 YFSETQ. This CDR3 has 16 amino acids. The V and J ends lost 1 base and 6 bases respectively, with 16 bases between them. CDR3 DNA: TGCGCCAGCAGCTTGCGACTGCAGGGAAACGCCGGGGAGCTGTTTTTT. Protein: CASSLRLQGNAGELFF.

The gene calls are TRBV6-5 and TRBJ1-6; the D is unclear. The CDR3 is 11 residues long. V lost 8 bases and J lost 8, with 7 bases in between. The V gene's germline CDR1 is MNHEY and CDR2 SVGAGI. The CDR3 DNA follows: TGTGCCAGCGGAGACGATTCACCCCTCCACTTT. The encoded protein is CASGDDSPLHF.

This chain's CDR3 is CASGLIWDGVSTTDTQYF. The CDR3 DNA is TGTGCTAGTGGTTTGATCTGGGACGGAGTTTCGACTACAGATACGCAGTATTTT. The chain has TRBV12-5 and TRBJ2-3; D is tentatively TRBD1 or TRBD2 (5 bases each). The ends were cut back, 2 bases at V and 3 bases at J, with 21 bases in the middle. This CDR3 spans 18 amino acids. Germline CDR1 is LGHNT and CDR2 is FRNRAP.

J is TRBJ1-5 and V is TRBV24-1, with a weak D call TRBD1 (5 bases). The CDR3 extends over 14 amino acids. Trimming took 4 bases from V and 3 from J, leaving 9 bases between them. The germline gives CDR1 KGHDR, CDR2 SFDVKD. CDR3 sequence reads: CATSEWGLNQPQHF. DNA for the CDR3: TGTGCCACCAGTGAATGGGGACTCAATCAGCCCCAGCATTTT.

The table lists this clone with a few counts. V gene TRBV5-6 combines with J gene TRBJ1-2; the D is unclear. The ends were cut back, 1 base at V and 2 bases at J, with 3 bases in the middle. Germline lookup yields CDR1 SGHDT and CDR2 YYEEEE. The CDR3 totals 12 residues. CDR3: CASSLPNYGYTF. CDR3 sequence (DNA): TGTGCCAGCAGCTTGCCAAACTATGGCTACACCTTC.

The rearrangement joins TRBV6-2 or TRBV6-3 to TRBJ2-2; 11 nucleotides line up with TRBD2. Germline CDR1 and CDR2: MNHEY and SVGEGT. V dropped 2 bases and J dropped 4; count of bases not matched to a gene: 3. The CDR3 is 16 residues long. Here the CDR3 DNA reads TGTGCCAGCAGTTACCCCACTAGCGGGGGCACCGGGGAGCTGTTTTTT. Its protein is CASSYPTSGGTGELFF.

The chain recombines TRBV5-1 with TRBJ1-3, with D unclear. From germline, CDR1 is SGHRS and CDR2 YFSETQ. The CDR3 totals 15 residues. Trimming took off 0 bases at V and 0 bases at J, with 7 bases between the two ends. CDR3 region: CASSLGGDSGNTIYF. For the CDR3, the DNA is TGCGCCAGCAGCTTGGGGGGAGACTCTGGAAACACCATATATTTT.

This clone was seen a few times. Other DNA sequences in the sample encode the same CDR3. V and J are TRBV6-5 and TRBJ1-5, with 11 positions matching TRBD1. With V trimmed by 2 bases and J by 2 bases, 2 bases remained unmatched. The CDR3 extends over 16 amino acids. Germline-derived CDR1 and CDR2 are MNHEY and SVGAGI. In DNA form, the CDR3 reads TGTGCCAGCAGTTACCTGGGACAGGGGGGCAATCAGCCCCAGCATTTT. Translation gives CASSYLGQGGNQPQHF.

V is TRBV7-2 and J is TRBJ1-3, with D uncertain. The germline CDR1 and CDR2 sequences are SGHTA and FQGNSA. V was cut by 1 base and J by 0 bases, with 13 bases left in between. CDR3 size: 17 residues. The CDR3 region is CASSLGSSRRSGNTIYF. CDR3 DNA sequence: TGTGCCAGCAGCTTAGGTTCATCGAGACGCTCTGGAAACACCATATATTTT.

V usage is TRBV4-3 and J usage is TRBJ1-2; D perhaps matches TRBD1 (5 bases). With 1 base removed from V and 3 bases from J, the gap between germline ends came to 12 bases. From germline, CDR1 is LGHNA and CDR2 YSLEER. The CDR3 length is 15 residues. CDR3: CASSQVLAGHYGYTF. The CDR3 DNA follows: TGCGCCAGCAGCCAAGTGTTGGCAGGGCACTATGGCTACACCTTC.

The sample holds a few counts of this clone. The chain joins TRBV5-1 to TRBJ2-1; weak D call: TRBD1 (6 bases). V was trimmed by 6 bases and J by 6 bases, leaving 16 bases between them. From germline, CDR1 is SGHRS and CDR2 YFSETQ. This CDR3 comprises 14 residues. For the CDR3, the DNA is TGCGCCAGCATACAGGGCCCCCCCGGCAATGAGCAGTTCTTC. It is translated as CASIQGPPGNEQFF. The full variable domain, rest sourced from reference TRBV5-1 and TRBJ2-1, is KAGVTQTPRYLIKTRGQQVTLSCSPISGHRSVSWYQQTPGQGLQFLFEYFSETQRNKGNFPGRFSGRQFSNSRSEMNVSTLELGDSALYLCASIQGPPGNEQFFGPGTRLTVL.

This sequence joins TRBV6-2 or TRBV6-3 and TRBJ1-1, with TRBD1 as a possible D gene (5 bases). The CDR3 is 13 amino acids. Between the trimmed V and J ends, which lost 1 base and 9 bases, there was a span of 12 bases. CDR1 and CDR2 (germline): MNHEY, SVGEGT. The CDR3 DNA is TGTGCCAGCAGTTACTTTGGGGGGGTGAAAGCTTTCTTT. It translates to CASSYFGGVKAFF.

The chain is built from TRBV7-4 and TRBJ2-2; the match to TRBD2 covers 10 bases. Trimming took 1 base from V and 0 from J; bases not matched to a gene: 20. Germline lookup yields CDR1 SGHVT and CDR2 SQSDAQ. This CDR3 region has 23 residues. CDR3 region: CASSLEAGTDSGGAQSNTGELFF. CDR3 DNA: TGTGCCAGCAGCTTAGAGGCCGGGACAGACAGCGGGGGGGCCCAATCGAACACCGGGGAGCTGTTTTTT.